This paragraph reports one TCR beta chain. Antigen specificity is unknown. Assay: immunoSEQ multiplex PCR; the TCRdb copy retains only in-frame clones and omits some. The data hold some 2 million clones, with 85% to 95% observed a single time. This sample was taken from a study of shared clonotypes between healthy human individuals. Study findings and constraints: Naive subsets typically showed greater estimated richness than memory subsets.

V shed 8 bases and J shed 1 base, with 11 bases lying between them. Looked up from germline, CDR1 is MNHEY and CDR2 is SMNVEV (reference sequence). CDR3 size: 13 residues. Material for sequencing was naive CD4+ T cells sorted from blood. Subset described: CD45RA+ positively selected. This sequence joins TRBV27 and TRBJ1-1; no clear D gene. This clonotype was obtained from a man between 18 and 35 years old in good health. In nucleotides, the CDR3 is TGTGCCAGCTCGAAGAGTAGGAACACTGAAGCTTTCTTT. Translation gives CASSKSRNTEAFF.